The 32 T cell receptor beta chains below were found in one sample sequenced in a study of T cell repertoires in cytomegalovirus infection. These receptors' targets are unknown. Via MiXCR, TCRdb re-called the reads, giving one row per CDR3 protein. This table has roughly 920,000 distinct CDR3 sequences, less than 40% appearing once. The sequencing used cultured CD8+ T cells from PBMCs, collected from culture after CMV antigen stimulation. The receptors come from a human donor in good health (CMV status not recorded). Some clones in this sample may be carry-over from other donors' samples.

The chain has TRBV4-3 and TRBJ2-1; a possible D gene is TRBD2 (6 bases). The CDR3 is made up of 15 amino acids. The V gene's germline CDR1 is LGHNA and CDR2 YSLEER. Trimming cost V 1 base and J 4 bases, with 11 bases left between them. Here the CDR3 DNA reads TGCGCCAGCAGCCAAGGACTAGTGCAGTACAATGAGCAGTTCTTC. It codes for CASSQGLVQYNEQFF.

A few counts support this clonotype. V is TRBV29-1 and J is TRBJ1-1; no clear D. The CDR3 covers 11 residues. Trimming shortened V by 4 bases and J by 3 bases, and 6 bases separated the two germline ends. Germline CDR1 and CDR2: SQVTM and ANQGSEA. CDR3 sequence (DNA): TGCAGCGTTGGCCAGTACACTGAAGCTTTCTTT. It codes for CSVGQYTEAFF.

The chain joins TRBV7-6 to TRBJ2-7; D is uncertain. V gave up 4 bases and J gave up 7 bases, with 14 bases separating them. The CDR3 loop spans 13 amino acids. Germline-derived CDR1 and CDR2 are SGHVS and FNYEAQ. The CDR3 bases are TGTGCCAGCAGCTCCAGTGCAGGTTGGGAGCAGTACTTC. Amino acid sequence: CASSSSAGWEQYF.

The V and J genes are TRBV11-2 and TRBJ2-1; 10 nucleotides agree with TRBD2. The CDR3 is 17 amino acids. After removal of 5 bases from V and 4 bases from J, the junction contained 11 bases not matched to a gene. CDR1 SGHAT and CDR2 FQNNGV come from the germline V gene. DNA for the CDR3: TGTGCCAGCAGCCCCTGGGTAGCGGGGGGCCAATACAATGAGCAGTTCTTC. Protein product: CASSPWVAGGQYNEQFF.

Remarks on this clonotype: A junction end diverges from the germline sequence, so it may reflect a read error. The CDR3 is CANSPGTGVPYEQYF. CDR3 coding DNA: TGTGCCAACAGTCCCGGGACAGGGGTTCCCTACGAGCAGTACTTC. The chain employs TRBV6-1 and TRBJ2-7; TRBD1 matches at 10 bases. CDR3 size: 15 residues. Germline CDR1 and CDR2: MNHNS and SASEGT.

The chain joins TRBV7-9 to TRBJ1-1, with TRBD1 matching 7 bases. The germline CDR1 and CDR2 sequences are SEHNR and FQNEAQ (reference sequence). CDR3 length: 17 residues. V shed 1 base and J 3 bases; nucleotides not matched to a gene: 11. CDR3 residues: CASSLVLRDRDHTEAFF. In DNA, the CDR3 is TGTGCCAGCAGCTTAGTTCTCCGGGACAGAGATCACACTGAAGCTTTCTTT.

This clonotype was seen more than once but under ten times. The chain has TRBV6-2 or TRBV6-3 and TRBJ2-2, with 8 positions matching TRBD2. The trim removed 4 bases at V and 6 bases at J, leaving 1 base unmatched. Germline V CDR1 and CDR2: MNHEY, SVGEGT. This CDR3 is built from 13 residues. In nucleotides, the CDR3 is TGTGCCAGCAGTTGGACTAGCCCCGGGGAGCTGTTTTTT. This gives the protein CASSWTSPGELFF.

This chain joins TRBV7-9 and TRBJ2-7, with TRBD1 matching over 9 bases. Per the germline V gene, CDR1 is SEHNR and CDR2 is FQNEAQ (reference sequence). The CDR3 runs 13 residues. V dropped 6 bases and J dropped 6; count of bases not matched to a gene: 6. CDR3 sequence: CASRGQGVSEQYF. The CDR3 DNA reads as TGTGCCAGCAGGGGACAGGGCGTGAGCGAGCAGTACTTC.

This clonotype was picked up a small number of times. The chain uses TRBV15 and TRBJ2-7, with D perhaps being TRBD1 or TRBD2 (5 bases each). The germline gives CDR1 LNHNV, CDR2 YYDKDF (reference sequence). V was cut by 1 base and J by 2 bases, with 18 bases left in between. The CDR3 is 17 amino acids. DNA of the CDR3: TGTGCCACCAGCAGAGGAGCACCGGGACCGATAACCTACGAGCAGTACTTC. It encodes CATSRGAPGPITYEQYF.

This clonotype has just a few counts. The chain combines TRBV7-9 with TRBJ2-2; 10 bases agree with TRBD1. Germline trimming cut 5 bases from V and 6 bases from J; bases unmatched to any gene: 6. The CDR3 has 15 amino acids. The germline gives CDR1 SEHNR, CDR2 FQNEAQ (reference sequence). The CDR3, as DNA: TGTGCCAGCAGCCCCGGACAGGGGGAACCCGGGGAGCTGTTTTTT. It codes for CASSPGQGEPGELFF. Filled out from reference TRBV7-9 and TRBJ2-2, the complete variable domain reads DTGVSQNPRHKITKRGQNVTFRCDPISEHNRLYWYRQTLGQGPEFLTYFQNEAQLEKSRLLSDRFSAERPKGSFSTLEIQRTEQGDSAMYLCASSPGQGEPGELFFGEGSRLTVL.

The V call is TRBV14, the J call TRBJ1-1; D is unresolved. V gave up 0 bases and J gave up 6 bases, with 8 bases separating them. The germline V gene has CDR1 SGHDN and CDR2 FVKESK. CDR3 length equals 13 residues. The chain's CDR3 is CASSQDFRAEAFF. The CDR3 DNA follows: TGTGCCAGCAGCCAAGATTTTAGGGCTGAAGCTTTCTTT. The variable domain in full, completed from reference TRBV14 and TRBJ1-1, reads EAGVTQFPSHSVIEKGQTVTLRCDPISGHDNLYWYRRVMGKEIKFLLHFVKESKQDESGMPNNRFLAERTGGTYSTLKVQPAELEDSGVYFCASSQDFRAEAFFGQGTRLTVV.

This clonotype was observed a handful of times. This rearrangement joins TRBV27 to TRBJ2-4; 8 positions agree with TRBD1. The CDR3 runs to 16 residues. J was trimmed by 0 bases and V by 7 bases; bases with no gene match: 8. CDR1 and CDR2 from the germline V gene are MNHEY and SMNVEV (reference sequence). CDR3 residues: CASKLGTGEAKNIQYF. The CDR3, as DNA: TGTGCCAGCAAGCTTGGGACAGGTGAAGCCAAAAACATTCAGTACTTC.

The J gene is TRBJ1-2, the V gene TRBV6-2 or TRBV6-3; 8 bases are a match to TRBD1. CDR3 size: 14 residues. Germline lookup yields CDR1 MNHEY and CDR2 SVGEGT. V shed 9 bases, J shed 8 bases, and the junction held 14 bases outside the gene matches. In DNA, the CDR3 is TGTGCCAGTGGATCCCGCAGGGGGCCCGACGGCTACACCTTC. Residues: CASGSRRGPDGYTF.

V and J are TRBV7-9 and TRBJ2-3; possibly TRBD1 for D (6 bases). V dropped 6 bases and J dropped 1 base, with 14 bases sitting between them. There are 15 residues in the CDR3. Germline lookup yields CDR1 SEHNR and CDR2 FQNEAQ (reference sequence). The CDR3 coding sequence is TGTGCCAGCAGGGGTGGGGACACTGGCACAGATACGCAGTATTTT. Protein sequence: CASRGGDTGTDTQYF.

This chain uses TRBV20-1 with TRBJ2-5; maybe TRBD2 (6 bases). Germline V CDR1 and CDR2: DFQATT, SNEGSKA (reference sequence). The CDR3 has 13 amino acids. V gave up 6 bases and J gave up 5 bases, with 16 bases separating them. The DNA for the CDR3 is TGCAGTGCGGAGGGACTGCGGGTGGAGACCCAGTACTTC. Translation: CSAEGLRVETQYF.

This clonotype showed up just a few times. The rearrangement joins TRBV6-6 to TRBJ1-2, with D unresolved. The V and J ends lost 0 bases and 3 bases respectively, with 8 bases between them. The CDR3 length is 14 residues. Germline-derived CDR1 and CDR2 are MNHNY and SVGAGI (reference sequence). The DNA for the CDR3 is TGTGCCAGCAGTTACTCCAGAAGCTACTATGGCTACACCTTC. Translated: CASSYSRSYYGYTF.

The rearrangement links TRBV9 to TRBJ2-3; 10 bases line up with TRBD2. V was pared by 0 bases and J by 2 bases, with 9 bases of the junction left unmatched. CDR3 length: 18 amino acids. Per germline, CDR1 SGDLS and CDR2 YYNGEE. CDR3 residues: CASSVEAGGPVVTDTQYF. CDR3 DNA sequence: TGTGCCAGCAGCGTAGAAGCGGGGGGGCCGGTGGTCACAGATACGCAGTATTTT.

CDR3 sequence (DNA): TGTGCCAGCAGCGCCCCCCGGGACAGGGGCACAGATACGCAGTATTTT. Its protein product is CASSAPRDRGTDTQYF. J is TRBJ2-3 and V is TRBV11-2, with 9 bases matching TRBD1. Germline V gene lookup returns CDR1 SGHAT and CDR2 FQNNGV. The CDR3 spans 16 residues. V was pared by 5 bases and J by 1 base, with 7 bases of the junction left unmatched. The full variable domain, rest sourced from reference TRBV11-2 and TRBJ2-3, is EAGVAQSPRYKIIEKRQSVAFWCNPISGHATLYWYQQILGQGPKLLIQFQNNGVVDDSQLPKDRFSAERLKGVDSTLKIQPAKLEDSAVYLCASSAPRDRGTDTQYFGPGTRLTVL.

This clonotype was seen repeatedly, ten times or more. The rearrangement joins TRBV7-2 to TRBJ2-5; D gene uncertain. This CDR3 has 11 amino acids. Trimming removed 4 bases at V and 2 bases at J, with 2 bases between. Germline CDR1 is SGHTA and CDR2 is FQGNSA. CDR3 DNA: TGTGCCAGCAGCTGGCAAGAGACCCAGTACTTC. Translation gives CASSWQETQYF. Complete variable domain (other parts from reference TRBV7-2 and TRBJ2-5): GAGVSQSPSNKVTEKGKDVELRCDPISGHTALYWYRQSLGQGLEFLIYFQGNSAPDKSGLPSDRFSAERTGGSVSTLTIQRTQQEDSAVYLCASSWQETQYFGPGTRLLVL.

The V gene is TRBV4-1, the J gene TRBJ2-7; TRBD1 agrees at 9 bases. This CDR3 is 15 amino acids long. Looked up from germline, CDR1 is MGHRA and CDR2 is YSYEKL. J lost 1 base, V lost 2 bases, and 3 bases had no gene match. This CDR3 is CASSQPGQGSYEQYV. The DNA for the CDR3 is TGCGCCAGCAGCCAACCTGGACAGGGGTCCTACGAGCAGTACGTC.

The gene calls are TRBV4-3 and TRBJ2-1; D assignment may be TRBD1 or TRBD2 (6 bases each). The CDR3 runs 15 residues. Germline V gives CDR1 LGHNA, CDR2 YSLEER. Trimming removed 5 bases from V and 5 bases from J, with 16 bases in between. CDR3 region: CASSARGDNNNEQFF. As DNA, the CDR3 is TGCGCCAGCAGCGCGAGGGGGGACAACAACAATGAGCAGTTCTTC.

This chain links TRBV24-1 with TRBJ1-5; 8 nucleotides agree with TRBD1. This CDR3 comprises 17 residues. Germline lookup yields CDR1 KGHDR and CDR2 SFDVKD. The V gene end was trimmed by 4 bases and the J gene end by 6 bases; junction bases not matched to a gene: 13. The CDR3 sequence is CATSDADRAGLGQPQHF. The CDR3 nucleotides are TGTGCCACCAGTGACGCGGACAGGGCCGGCCTAGGTCAGCCCCAGCATTTT.

The chain recombines TRBV29-1 with TRBJ1-1; a weak D match, TRBD1 (5 bases). Trimming shortened V by 7 bases and J by 0 bases, and 18 bases separated the two germline ends. The CDR3 totals 15 residues. In germline, CDR1 is SQVTM, CDR2 ANQGSEA. The CDR3 reads CSALSAGYLNTEAFF. The CDR3 region has the DNA TGCAGCGCCCTTTCCGCAGGGTACTTGAACACTGAAGCTTTCTTT.

The V gene is TRBV27, the J gene TRBJ1-5; no definite D call. Between the trimmed V and J ends, which lost 5 bases and 7 bases, there was a span of 12 bases. In germline, CDR1 is MNHEY, CDR2 SMNVEV (reference sequence). This CDR3 spans 13 amino acids. The CDR3 protein is CASSVSLGQPQHF. Here the CDR3 DNA reads TGTGCCAGCAGTGTTTCCCTGGGACAGCCCCAGCATTTT.

V and J are TRBV7-8 and TRBJ2-1; D perhaps matches TRBD1 (6 bases). The CDR3 is 14 residues long. Germline CDR1 reads SGHVS; CDR2 reads FQNEAQ. V lost 4 bases to trimming and J lost 7 bases, with 14 bases between them. The CDR3 region is CASSSSTGWNEQFF. DNA of the CDR3: TGTGCCAGCAGCTCCTCCACAGGGTGGAATGAGCAGTTCTTC.

This clonotype was recorded many times. J is TRBJ2-3 and V is TRBV7-2, with 9 positions matching TRBD2. The CDR3 covers 16 residues. The V and J ends lost 3 bases and 5 bases, in that order; junction bases with no gene match: 9. Germline lookup yields CDR1 SGHTA and CDR2 FQGNSA. In nucleotides, the CDR3 is TGTGCCAGCAGCTTCCCAAGCGGGGGGTATGAAGATACGCAGTATTTT. Translation: CASSFPSGGYEDTQYF.

This clonotype was observed a few times. The chain carries TRBV14 and TRBJ2-7, with D possibly being TRBD1 (5 bases). This CDR3 comprises 15 residues. Trimming left V 0 bases short and J 3 bases short, with 12 bases between. CDR1 is SGHDN and CDR2 is FVKESK in the germline V gene. The DNA of the CDR3 is TGTGCCAGCAGCCAAGAACCCTCTCAGGGCTACGAGCAGTACGTC. It translates to CASSQEPSQGYEQYV.

This clonotype was seen a few times. This sequence joins TRBV7-9 and TRBJ1-1; D not resolved. Between the trimmed V and J ends, which lost 5 bases and 4 bases, there was a span of 17 bases. The CDR3 consists of 15 residues. Germline lookup yields CDR1 SEHNR and CDR2 FQNEAQ (reference sequence). The DNA of the CDR3 is TGTGCCAGCAGCGCCCCCGCAGGCCCACGCACTGAAGCTTTCTTT. It translates to CASSAPAGPRTEAFF.

The chain couples TRBV2 to TRBJ1-5; D is unclear. CDR3 length: 15 amino acids. V was shortened by 2 bases and J by 8 bases, with 16 bases between the two germline ends. Per germline, CDR1 SNHLY and CDR2 FYNNEI. The CDR3 loop reads CASSEITATLEPQHF. CDR3 nucleotides: TGTGCCAGCAGTGAAATAACCGCCACGTTGGAGCCCCAGCATTTT.

The table lists this clonotype with a few counts. The chain joins TRBV19 to TRBJ2-7, with D perhaps TRBD1 or TRBD2 (5 bases each). CDR3 length: 14 amino acids. With 6 bases removed from V and 4 bases from J, the gap between germline ends came to 16 bases. CDR1 is LNHDA and CDR2 is SQIVND in the germline V gene (reference sequence). The CDR3 sequence: CASRPSIGGYEQYF. CDR3 DNA sequence: TGTGCCAGTAGGCCCTCGATTGGGGGTTACGAGCAGTACTTC.

V gene TRBV19 combines with J gene TRBJ2-2; D gene ambiguous. The CDR3 spans 16 residues. Germline V gene data show CDR1 as LNHDA and CDR2 as SQIVND (reference sequence). With 3 bases removed from V and 2 bases from J, the gap between germline ends came to 13 bases. CDR3 coding DNA: TGTGCCAGTAGTATCTGGTCCGCGTATAACACCGGGGAGCTGTTTTTT. Amino acids: CASSIWSAYNTGELFF.

This rearrangement joins TRBV12-3 or TRBV12-4 to TRBJ1-3; D is ambiguous. V dropped 6 bases and J dropped 0 bases, with 15 bases sitting between them. The CDR3 has 16 residues. In nucleotides, the CDR3 is TGTGCCAGCAGGGTTTTCGACGGGAACTCTGGAAACACCATATATTTT. The encoded protein is CASRVFDGNSGNTIYF.